What follows are 27 T cell receptor beta chains derived from one specimen sequenced in a study of early T cells in non-severe SARS-CoV-2 infection. TCRdb reprocessed the 5' RACE reads with MiXCR, giving one entry per CDR3 protein. This sample carries some 96,000 distinct CDR3 sequences, under 15% of them seen once, and the ten largest clones take approximately 2.3%. The sample taken for sequencing was whole blood. These receptors were taken from an adult who was a healthcare worker with PCR-confirmed SARS-CoV-2 infection or an uninfected control (not recorded which).

This clonotype was counted many times. V usage is TRBV20-1 and J usage is TRBJ2-7; D is perhaps TRBD2 (5 bases). Germline V gives CDR1 DFQATT, CDR2 SNEGSKA (reference sequence). Trimming took 7 bases from V and 4 from J, leaving 17 bases between them. This CDR3 has 13 amino acids. The CDR3 loop is CSGRHRADYEQYF. CDR3 in DNA: TGCAGTGGGAGGCATAGGGCGGATTACGAGCAGTACTTC.

This clonotype has a handful of counts. CDR3 bases: TGTGCCAGCAGCTTAACAGGGTTGGGAGAGACCCAGTACTTC. Protein product: CASSLTGLGETQYF. V gene TRBV11-2 combines with J gene TRBJ2-5; maybe TRBD1 (6 bases). The V end lost 2 bases, the J end lost 4 bases, and 11 bases lay between the germline ends. Per germline, CDR1 SGHAT and CDR2 FQNNGV. This CDR3 spans 14 amino acids. The full variable domain, with the rest looked up from reference TRBV11-2 and TRBJ2-5, is EAGVAQSPRYKIIEKRQSVAFWCNPISGHATLYWYQQILGQGPKLLIQFQNNGVVDDSQLPKDRFSAERLKGVDSTLKIQPAKLEDSAVYLCASSLTGLGETQYFGPGTRLLVL.

The chain is built from TRBV5-6 and TRBJ2-1; maybe TRBD2 (5 bases). Trimming stripped 2 bases from V and 3 bases from J, with 15 bases between. The length of the CDR3 is 16 residues. Germline lookup yields CDR1 SGHDT and CDR2 YYEEEE. The CDR3 coding sequence is TGTGCCAGCAGCTTTCTCGGCGGGCGGAGCTACAATGAGCAGTTCTTC. It encodes CASSFLGGRSYNEQFF.

Many counts were recorded for this clonotype. The chain is built from TRBV18 and TRBJ2-1; 9 bases line up with TRBD1. V lost 3 bases, J lost 2 bases, and 5 bases stayed unmatched. This CDR3 is 16 amino acids long. CDR1 and CDR2 from the germline V gene are KGHSH and LQKENI. The CDR3 DNA sequence: TGTGCCAGCTCACCCGGGAGACAGGGGGCCTACAATGAGCAGTTCTTC. Translation: CASSPGRQGAYNEQFF.

This clonotype was seen more than once but under ten times. This chain links TRBV24-1 with TRBJ2-6, with TRBD1 matching 8 bases. CDR3 length: 17 amino acids. Germline CDR1 is KGHDR and CDR2 is SFDVKD. After removal of 5 bases from V and 1 base from J, the junction contained 6 bases not matched to a gene. The CDR3: CATSAMDRESGANVLTF. The CDR3 DNA reads as TGTGCCACCAGTGCCATGGACAGGGAGTCTGGGGCCAACGTCCTGACTTTC.

V and J are TRBV6-4 and TRBJ1-1, with D uncertain. The germline CDR1 and CDR2 sequences are MRHNA and SNTAGT. Trimming left V 3 bases short and J 1 base short, with 6 bases between. This CDR3 is built from 13 residues. CDR3 loop: CASSESSNTEAFF. CDR3 nucleotides: TGTGCCAGCAGTGAGTCTTCGAACACTGAAGCTTTCTTT.

This CDR3 reads CASSQGIGRSSYEQYF. Written as DNA, the CDR3 is TGTGCCAGCAGCCAAGGTATTGGCAGGAGCTCCTACGAGCAGTACTTC. This rearrangement joins TRBV4-2 to TRBJ2-7; D gene uncertain. Trimming removed 1 base from V and 0 bases from J, with 13 bases in between. The CDR3 length is 16 residues. Germline-derived CDR1 and CDR2 are LGHNA and YNFKEQ.

This clonotype was recorded at least ten times. The gene calls are TRBV4-2 and TRBJ2-7; unclear D gene. This CDR3 has 14 amino acids. The germline CDR1 and CDR2 sequences are LGHNA and YNFKEQ. V was trimmed by 0 bases and J by 1 base, leaving 7 bases between them. DNA of the CDR3: TGTGCCAGCAGCCAAGAACGTGGGTCCTACGAGCAGTACTTC. It is translated as CASSQERGSYEQYF.

CDR3 sequence reads: CASSYLGETEAFF. CDR3 sequence (DNA): TGTGCCAGCAGTTACTTGGGAGAGACTGAAGCTTTCTTT. The chain combines TRBV6-5 with TRBJ1-1; D uncertain. CDR1 is MNHEY, CDR2 SVGAGI, per germline. This CDR3 is built from 13 residues. Trimming pared 1 base from V and 5 bases from J, leaving 8 bases between.

The chain joins TRBV28 to TRBJ2-3, with TRBD1 as a possible D gene (5 bases). With 2 bases removed from V and 6 bases from J, the gap between germline ends came to 12 bases. This CDR3 has 14 amino acids. CDR1 and CDR2 (germline): MDHEN, SYDVKM. The CDR3 region has the DNA TGTGCCAGCAGTTTACCTCTGACAGTGGATACGCAGTATTTT. It is translated as CASSLPLTVDTQYF.

As to this clonotype: Just one base apart from a much larger clone, this may be a read error. The chain couples TRBV6-5 to TRBJ1-1, with 9 bases matching TRBD1. J lost 3 bases, V lost 5 bases, and 7 bases had no gene match. The CDR3 loop spans 15 amino acids. Germline assignment: CDR1 MNHEY and CDR2 SVGAGI. CDR3 region: CASSHGTGRHTEAFF. DNA for the CDR3: TGTGCCAGCAGTCACGGGACAGGGAGGCACACTGAAGCTTTCTTT.

V and J are TRBV5-1 and TRBJ1-1; D uncertain. V was clipped by 3 bases and J by 10 bases, with 25 bases between them. The CDR3 is made up of 16 amino acids. Germline V gene lookup returns CDR1 SGHRS and CDR2 YFSETQ. This chain's CDR3 is CASSSSGRQPHNRAFF. CDR3 DNA sequence: TGCGCCAGCAGCTCTTCGGGAAGACAACCCCATAATCGAGCTTTCTTT.

This clonotype occurred many times. The rearrangement uses TRBV3-1 and TRBJ2-3; possibly TRBD1 or TRBD2 for D (5 bases each). The CDR3 runs to 17 residues. Trimming shortened V by 0 bases and J by 4 bases, and 17 bases separated the two germline ends. Germline V gene lookup returns CDR1 LGHDT and CDR2 YNNKEL (reference sequence). In DNA, the CDR3 is TGTGCCAGCAGCCAAGATATCAGGGACCCTTTTGCAGATACGCAGTATTTT. As protein: CASSQDIRDPFADTQYF.

This clonotype has a handful of counts. The J gene is TRBJ2-1, the V gene TRBV29-1, with TRBD2 matching over 7 bases. The CDR3 contains 17 residues. The V segment lost 0 bases and the J segment 4 bases; nucleotides outside the gene matches: 12. The germline V gene has CDR1 SQVTM and CDR2 ANQGSEA. Here the CDR3 reads CSVEDLFAGLGYNEQFF. The CDR3 DNA sequence: TGCAGCGTTGAAGATCTATTCGCCGGACTAGGATACAATGAGCAGTTCTTC.

This clonotype was found a few times. The V call is TRBV12-3 or TRBV12-4, the J call TRBJ2-3, with TRBD2 matching over 13 bases. Trimming removed 6 bases from V and 2 bases from J; junction bases left unmatched: 14. This CDR3 is built from 19 residues. The DNA of the CDR3 is TGTGCCAGCAGACGGACTAGCGGGGGCCTTGTACCCGCCACAGATACGCAGTATTTT. It specifies CASRRTSGGLVPATDTQYF.

This clonotype was seen ten or more times. The V gene is TRBV6-5, the J gene TRBJ1-1; a possible D gene is TRBD1 (5 bases). Germline V gives CDR1 MNHEY, CDR2 SVGAGI. The length of the CDR3 is 11 residues. The V end was cut by 5 bases, the J end by 5 bases, with 6 bases between. The CDR3 sequence: CASSQGTEAFF. In DNA, the CDR3 is TGTGCCAGCAGTCAGGGAACTGAAGCTTTCTTT.

The chain is built from TRBV12-3 or TRBV12-4 and TRBJ2-7; a possible D gene is TRBD1 (5 bases). This CDR3 is built from 15 residues. V shed 7 bases and J shed 2 bases, with 18 bases lying between them. CDR3 sequence: CASTQNLQGAYEQYF. The CDR3 DNA sequence: TGTGCCAGCACCCAAAACCTCCAGGGCGCCTACGAGCAGTACTTC.

V usage is TRBV5-5 and J usage is TRBJ1-4; 8 bases are a match to TRBD1. The trim removed 4 bases at V and 7 bases at J, leaving 9 bases unmatched. Germline CDR1 is SGHKS and CDR2 is YYEKEE (reference sequence). The CDR3 contains 15 residues. In nucleotides, the CDR3 is TGTGCCAGCAGCACGCAGGGGGCGCGTCCTGAAAAACTGTTTTTT. Protein sequence: CASSTQGARPEKLFF. Combining the CDR3 with reference TRBV5-5 and TRBJ1-4 gives the whole variable domain DAGVTQSPTHLIKTRGQQVTLRCSPISGHKSVSWYQQVLGQGPQFIFQYYEKEERGRGNFPDRFSARQFPNYSSELNVNALLLGDSALYLCASSTQGARPEKLFFGSGTQLSVL.

The V gene is TRBV28, the J gene TRBJ2-7; D may be TRBD1 (6 bases). V lost 4 bases, J lost 8 bases, and 15 bases lay in between. The CDR3 is 13 amino acids. Germline V gives CDR1 MDHEN, CDR2 SYDVKM. The CDR3 sequence is CASSSPLGAKQYF. In DNA form, the CDR3 reads TGTGCCAGCAGTTCACCCCTGGGGGCGAAGCAGTACTTC. The entire variable domain, with the rest obtained from reference TRBV28 and TRBJ2-7, is as follows: DVKVTQSSRYLVKRTGEKVFLECVQDMDHENMFWYRQDPGLGLRLIYFSYDVKMKEKGDIPEGYSVSREKKERFSLILESASTNQTSMYLCASSSPLGAKQYFGPGTRLTVT.

This clonotype showed up just a few times. The genes are TRBV7-2 and TRBJ2-2; the D gene is possibly TRBD1 (5 bases). The germline V and J ends were trimmed by 1 base and 7 bases, with 10 bases remaining between them. The germline V gene has CDR1 SGHTA and CDR2 FQGNSA. CDR3 length: 14 residues. The CDR3: CASSLGQGSGELFF. In nucleotides, the CDR3 is TGTGCCAGCAGCTTAGGGCAGGGCAGCGGGGAGCTGTTTTTT.

This clonotype was recorded a few times. The chain combines TRBV4-3 with TRBJ2-2; tentatively, D is TRBD2 (6 bases). Germline V gives CDR1 LGHNA, CDR2 YSLEER. The V gene lost 0 bases and the J gene lost 9 bases, with 23 bases spanning the gap. This CDR3 spans 18 amino acids. In DNA form, the CDR3 reads TGCGCCAGCAGCCAAGAAGGGCCCTGGGCGGGGCCACCTTGGGAGCTGTTTTTT. It is translated as CASSQEGPWAGPPWELFF.

This clonotype was detected many times. The genes are TRBV12-3 or TRBV12-4 and TRBJ2-3; D is perhaps TRBD2 (6 bases). This CDR3 has 15 residues. The germline V and J ends were trimmed by 2 bases and 1 base, with 10 bases remaining between them. CDR3 nucleotides: TGTGCCAGCAGTTTAAGAGGCGGGGGCACAGATACGCAGTATTTT. This translates into CASSLRGGGTDTQYF.

The sample holds a few counts of this clonotype. The J gene is TRBJ2-3, the V gene TRBV5-1; D call uncertain. The CDR3 totals 14 residues. The germline V and J ends were trimmed by 2 bases and 2 bases, with 9 bases remaining between them. Germline CDR1 SGHRS, CDR2 YFSETQ. Here the CDR3 reads CASSFIGNTDTQYF. For the CDR3, the DNA is TGCGCCAGCAGCTTCATCGGTAACACAGATACGCAGTATTTT.

This clonotype was counted at least ten times. This chain uses TRBV6-5 with TRBJ1-2; the D is unclear. Germline V gives CDR1 MNHEY, CDR2 SVGAGI. V dropped 0 bases and J dropped 4 bases, with 12 bases sitting between them. This CDR3 is 15 amino acids long. CDR3 DNA: TGTGCCAGCAGTTACTCGCAGCTCGTCTCCTATGGCTACACCTTC. It yields the protein CASSYSQLVSYGYTF.

This clonotype was observed many times. DNA of the CDR3: TGTGCCAGCAGCCTCCCCTTAGGGCCGACAGGGAGGAATTCACCCCTCCACTTT. It specifies CASSLPLGPTGRNSPLHF. This chain joins TRBV7-9 and TRBJ1-6; 7 nucleotides line up with TRBD1. The V and J ends lost 5 bases and 7 bases, in that order; junction bases with no gene match: 17. Germline V lookup: CDR1 SEHNR, CDR2 FQNEAQ (reference sequence). The CDR3 totals 18 residues. The full variable domain, its missing parts supplied by reference TRBV7-9 and TRBJ1-6, is DTGVSQNPRHKITKRGQNVTFRCDPISEHNRLYWYRQTLGQGPEFLTYFQNEAQLEKSRLLSDRFSAERPKGSFSTLEIQRTEQGDSAMYLCASSLPLGPTGRNSPLHFGNGTRLTVT.

This clonotype was counted ten times or more. For the CDR3, the DNA is TGTGCCAGCAGTTTTGGTGAGATCGGGGAGCTGTTTTTT. It is translated as CASSFGEIGELFF. This chain joins TRBV28 and TRBJ2-2; D uncertain. The CDR3 sequence is 13 residues long. Trimming removed 3 bases at V and 7 bases at J, with 9 bases between. Per germline, CDR1 MDHEN and CDR2 SYDVKM.

The chain uses TRBV29-1 and TRBJ2-3, with unresolved D. V was cut by 7 bases and J by 3 bases, with 14 bases left in between. The CDR3 has 13 amino acids. Germline CDR1 SQVTM, CDR2 ANQGSEA. The CDR3 loop is CSGRVAGTDTQYF. The CDR3 DNA follows: TGCAGCGGCCGGGTCGCTGGGACAGATACGCAGTATTTT.